This is a list of T cell receptor beta chains from one sample in a study of blood T cell repertoires in COVID-19. The assay was immunoSEQ multiplex PCR, and TCRdb's table has in-frame clones only and misses some. Of 260,000 or so clones listed, under 90% are singletons. Sequencing was carried out using PBMCs or T cells enriched from blood (not recorded which). Receptor source: a woman between 40 and 55 years old who had been exposed to COVID-19. The CDR3 runs from the conserved cysteine through the conserved F or W. Each record gives: clone size, J gene, V gene, D gene, CDR3 protein, CDR3 DNA. The D gene is left open where the match is weak. Some rows have no size entry. The others give once, few or many, or a class for an expanded clone.

>NA|TRBJ1-1|TRBV6-2/TRBV6-3|TRBD1
CASSYRAGGYTEAFF
TGTGCCAGCAGTTACCGGGCAGGGGGATACACTGAAGCTTTCTTT
>NA|TRBJ2-7|TRBV7-9|NA
CASGGSYEQYF
TGTGCCAGCGGGGGGTCCTACGAGCAGTACTTC
>NA|TRBJ2-1|TRBV11-1|NA
CASSSMLEDEQFF
TGTGCCAGCAGCTCCATGCTGGAGGATGAGCAGTTCTTC
>NA|TRBJ2-7|TRBV5-1|TRBD1
CASSLTGQGSWEQYF
TGCGCCAGCAGCTTGACGGGACAGGGATCTTGGGAGCAGTACTTC
>NA|TRBJ2-7|TRBV5-1|TRBD2
CASSPGQSGGAVEQYF
TGCGCCAGCAGCCCGGGTCAAAGCGGGGGGGCGGTCGAGCAGTACTTC
>NA|TRBJ1-1|TRBV14|NA
CASSQDATAEAFF
TGTGCCAGCAGCCAAGATGCGACAGCAGAAGCTTTCTTT
>NA|TRBJ1-6|TRBV6-1|TRBD1
CASSEAGTASPLHF
TGTGCCAGCAGTGAAGCAGGGACAGCTTCACCCCTCCACTTT
>NA|TRBJ2-7|TRBV24-1|TRBD2
CATSDSAGSSYEQYF
TGTGCCACCAGTGACTCAGCGGGGAGCTCCTACGAGCAGTACTTC
>NA|TRBJ1-3|TRBV18|TRBD1
CASSMGQTTGDTIYF
TGTGCCAGCTCAATGGGACAGACGACAGGAGACACCATATATTTT
>NA|TRBJ1-6|TRBV27|TRBD1
CASAWDSSYNSPLHF
TGTGCCAGCGCCTGGGACAGCTCCTATAATTCACCCCTCCACTTT
>few|TRBJ1-1|TRBV28|NA
CASSILTNTEAFF
TGTGCCAGCAGCATACTTACGAACACTGAAGCTTTCTTT
>NA|TRBJ2-3|TRBV5-5|TRBD2
CASSLIAGAQKDTQYF
TGTGCCAGCAGCTTAATAGCGGGGGCCCAGAAGGATACGCAGTATTTT
>NA|TRBJ1-1|TRBV23-1|NA
CASSHLDSGMNTEAFF
TGCGCCAGCAGTCATCTCGACAGTGGGATGAACACTGAAGCTTTCTTT
>NA|TRBJ2-6|TRBV5-1|NA
CASSLTGALSGANVLTF
TGCGCCAGCAGCTTGACAGGTGCCCTCTCTGGGGCCAACGTCCTGACTTTC
>once|TRBJ1-5|TRBV7-9|TRBD1
CASSVDRDQPQHF
TGTGCCAGCAGCGTCGACAGGGACCAGCCCCAGCATTTT
>NA|TRBJ1-2|TRBV19|NA
CASREGRETYGYTF
TGTGCCAGTAGGGAAGGACGGGAGACCTATGGCTACACCTTC
>NA|TRBJ2-1|TRBV27|TRBD2
CASSPRTSPSEQFF
TGTGCCAGCAGTCCCCGGACTAGCCCCAGTGAGCAGTTCTTC
>few|TRBJ2-7|TRBV11-2|TRBD1
CASSSIRDSRDEQYF
TGTGCCAGCAGCTCAATCCGGGACAGTCGGGACGAGCAGTACTTC
>NA|TRBJ1-2|TRBV4-3|NA
CASSHRSTGGGYGYTF
TGCGCCAGCAGCCACCGATCAACGGGGGGTGGCTATGGCTACACCTTC
>once|TRBJ2-1|TRBV5-1|TRBD2
CASSPGLAGTYNEQFF
TGCGCCAGCAGCCCTGGACTAGCGGGGACGTACAATGAGCAGTTCTTC
>NA|TRBJ1-2|TRBV2|NA
CASRSGTKVPYGYTF
TGTGCCAGCAGGTCCGGCACTAAAGTGCCGTATGGCTACACCTTC
>NA|TRBJ1-5|TRBV3-1/TRBV3-2|NA
CASSHLNQPQHF
TGTGCCAGCAGCCACCTGAATCAGCCCCAGCATTTT
>NA|TRBJ1-1|TRBV19|TRBD1
CASTPGQGEKEAFF
TGTGCCAGTACCCCCGGACAGGGGGAGAAAGAAGCTTTCTTT
>NA|TRBJ2-5|TRBV7-2|NA
CASSSFPNIGETQYF
TGTGCCAGCAGCTCATTCCCTAACATCGGGGAGACCCAGTACTTC
>NA|TRBJ1-6|TRBV28|TRBD1
CASSSTGPSSYNSPLHF
TGTGCCAGCAGTTCGACAGGGCCGAGCTCCTATAATTCACCCCTCCACTTT
>few|TRBJ1-3|TRBV3-1/TRBV3-2|NA
CASSQGRVAGNTIYF
TGTGCCAGCAGCCAAGGACGGGTCGCTGGAAACACCATATATTTT
>few|TRBJ2-7|TRBV11-2|TRBD1
CASSYQAGGYEQYF
TGTGCCAGCAGCTACCAGGCAGGGGGCTACGAGCAGTACTTC
>NA|TRBJ1-1|TRBV7-8|NA
CASSWEQGVNTEAFF
TGTGCCAGCAGCTGGGAACAGGGAGTGAACACTGAAGCTTTCTTT
>NA|TRBJ1-2|TRBV28|NA
CASSLSLDSYGYTF
TGTGCCAGCAGTTTATCCCTGGACTCATATGGCTACACCTTC
>NA|TRBJ1-4|TRBV24-1|TRBD1
CATSDDAGTGREKLFF
TGTGCCACCAGTGATGACGCCGGGACAGGAAGGGAAAAACTGTTTTTT
>once|TRBJ1-2|TRBV6-4|TRBD1
CASSDERSRGTGARRYTF
TGTGCCAGCAGTGACGAGCGTTCGCGGGGGACAGGGGCTAGGCGCTACACCTTC
>NA|TRBJ1-2|TRBV28|NA
CASSRTEYGYTF
TGTGCCAGCAGTAGGACTGAGTATGGCTACACCTTC
>once|TRBJ1-1|TRBV9|NA
CASSRAVRREGVNTEAFF
TGTGCCAGCAGCAGGGCGGTCCGACGGGAGGGCGTGAACACTGAAGCTTTCTTT
>NA|TRBJ2-5|TRBV5-1|NA
CASSAGETQYF
TGCGCCAGCAGCGCCGGGGAGACCCAGTACTTC
>NA|TRBJ2-7|TRBV28|NA
CASRAGRRGIVYEQYF
TGTGCCAGCAGAGCCGGGCGCAGGGGAATTGTCTACGAGCAGTACTTC
>NA|TRBJ2-5|TRBV24-1|NA
CATSRGGEETQYF
TGTGCCACCAGTAGGGGGGGGGAAGAGACCCAGTACTTC
>NA|TRBJ2-3|TRBV29-1|NA
CSVGRGDWDTQYF
TGCAGCGTGGGCCGGGGAGACTGGGATACGCAGTATTTT
>NA|TRBJ1-1|TRBV7-9|TRBD1
CASSRTPFEGASTEAFF
TGTGCCAGCAGCCGAACGCCATTCGAGGGGGCGAGCACTGAAGCTTTCTTT
>NA|TRBJ2-1|TRBV7-3|TRBD2
CASSRGGPPYNEQFF
TGTGCCAGCAGCCGGGGGGGGCCCCCCTACAATGAGCAGTTCTTC
>once|TRBJ1-1|TRBV6-5|NA
CASSLQGNTEAFF
TGTGCCAGCAGCCTACAGGGGAACACTGAAGCTTTCTTT
>once|TRBJ2-3|TRBV9|NA
CATGKAHTWEKTQYF
TGTGCCACCGGAAAGGCACACACGTGGGAGAAGACGCAGTATTTT
>NA|TRBJ1-2|TRBV19|TRBD1
CASMDRSYGYTF
TGTGCCAGTATGGACAGGAGCTATGGCTACACCTTC
>few|TRBJ2-7|TRBV6-5|TRBD1
CASFRDRGSYEQYF
TGTGCCAGCTTCCGGGACAGGGGTTCCTACGAGCAGTACTTC
>NA|TRBJ1-2|TRBV18|NA
CASSPEGVGYGYTF
TGTGCCAGCTCACCGGAAGGGGTGGGCTATGGCTACACCTTC
>NA|TRBJ2-6|TRBV18|NA
CASSLYSLSGANVLTF
TGTGCCAGCTCACTTTACAGCCTCTCTGGGGCCAACGTCCTGACTTTC
>once|TRBJ2-1|TRBV11-3|TRBD2
CASSIRGGQGDEQFF
TGTGCCAGCAGCATACGGGGGGGCCAGGGAGATGAGCAGTTCTTC
>NA|TRBJ1-6|TRBV4-1|NA
CASSQGPKGGDKGSPLHF
TGCGCCAGCAGCCAAGGGCCCAAGGGCGGGGATAAGGGCTCACCCCTCCACTTT
>once|TRBJ1-1|TRBV5-1|TRBD1
CASTSITGTGPTGTEAFF
TGCGCCAGCACCTCAATTACCGGGACAGGGCCTACCGGCACTGAAGCTTTCTTT
>NA|TRBJ1-2|TRBV24-1|NA
CATSGGSRNYGYTF
TGTGCCACCAGTGGCGGCAGCCGCAACTATGGCTACACCTTC
>once|TRBJ2-3|TRBV27|TRBD2
CASSSILGTSGATDTQYF
TGTGCCAGCAGTTCGATCCTCGGGACTAGCGGGGCCACAGATACGCAGTATTTT
>few|TRBJ2-5|TRBV3-1/TRBV3-2|NA
CASSHQLDGGQETQYF
TGTGCCAGCAGCCACCAATTGGACGGGGGCCAAGAGACCCAGTACTTC
>NA|TRBJ2-7|TRBV30|NA
CAWTAGKYEQYF
TGTGCCTGGACGGCGGGCAAGTACGAGCAGTACTTC
>NA|TRBJ2-5|TRBV4-2|TRBD2
CASSQNLAGGQETQYF
TGTGCCAGCAGCCAAAATCTAGCGGGGGGGCAAGAGACCCAGTACTTC
>NA|TRBJ1-1|TRBV14|NA
CASSPSGGRAVTEAFF
TGTGCCAGCAGCCCCTCGGGGGGGCGAGCGGTCACTGAAGCTTTCTTT